Listed below are T cell receptor beta chains from one sample, sequenced in a study of T cells in Graves' hyperthyroidism and ophthalmopathy. TCRdb fed the multiplex PCR reads into MiXCR, producing one record per CDR3 protein. This sample has hundreds of thousands of distinct CDR3 sequences, with about 14% found just once. Sample: blood. These receptors came from a woman younger than 35 with Graves' hyperthyroidism. The CDR3 runs from the conserved cysteine through the conserved F or W. D genes are given only for firm matches. The size of a clone is reported for some rows only, either as once, few or many, or as a class for expanded clones.

j_call v_call d_call clone_size cdr3_nt cdr3_aa
TRBJ1-3 TRBV30 NA many TGTGCCCACGTGGTCGACTCTGGAAACACCATATATTTT CAHVVDSGNTIYF
TRBJ2-7 TRBV2 TRBD2 many TGTGCCAGCAGAGTGGGACTAGCGGGGCTCTACGAGCAGTACTTC CASRVGLAGLYEQYF
TRBJ2-2 TRBV6-1 NA many TGTGCCAGCAGAGGAGACAGGCACGGGGAGCTGTTTTTT CASRGDRHGELFF
TRBJ2-7 TRBV3-1 NA few TGTGCCAGCAGCCAAGATGCGACTTCTCTCGACGAGCAGTACTTC CASSQDATSLDEQYF
TRBJ1-5 TRBV20-1 TRBD1 many TGCAGTGCAGTCGGACAGGCGATTAAAGCCCGGCCCCAGCATTTT CSAVGQAIKARPQHF
TRBJ1-1 TRBV20-1 NA many TGCAGTGCTAGAACAATCACTGAAGCTTTCTTT CSARTITEAFF
TRBJ2-3 TRBV20-1 NA many TGCAGTGCTATCGACTCCCTGACCGTCACAGATACGCAGTATTTT CSAIDSLTVTDTQYF
TRBJ1-2 TRBV20-1 NA many TGCAGTGCCCCCGACAGGCTTTTCCCCTATGGCTACACCTTC CSAPDRLFPYGYTF
TRBJ2-4 TRBV28 TRBD2 NA TGTGCCAGCACCCCCCCCCCTCGGGGGGGAGGAGTAGCCAAAAACATTCAGTACTTC CASTPPPRGGGVAKNIQYF
TRBJ1-2 TRBV20-1 NA NA TGCAGTGCTAGAGATCAGGACAGACTGATTAACTATGGCTACACCTTC CSARDQDRLINYGYTF
TRBJ2-3 TRBV6-5 NA NA TGTGCCAGCAGTTATGACGGGACTAGCACAGATACGCAGTATTTT CASSYDGTSTDTQYF
TRBJ2-1 TRBV2 TRBD2 many TGTGCCAGCAGTGAAGATGGGCTAGCGGCAAATGAGCAGTTCTTC CASSEDGLAANEQFF
TRBJ1-1 TRBV4-3 NA NA TGCGCCAGCAGCCAAGACTTGGGGGGCCGGACTGAAGCTTTCTTT CASSQDLGGRTEAFF
TRBJ2-7 TRBV6-1 TRBD1 few TGTGCCAGCAGGGGACAGGGTCAATACGAGCAGTACTTC CASRGQGQYEQYF
TRBJ2-5 TRBV25-1 TRBD1 NA TGTGCCAGCAGTGCTTGGGGACAGTACCAAGAGACCCAGTACTTC CASSAWGQYQETQYF
TRBJ2-2 TRBV4-1 TRBD2 NA TGCGCCAGCAGCCAAGAGGGCGGGAGGGGAGTAGGTTTCACCGGGGAGCTGTTTTTT CASSQEGGRGVGFTGELFF
TRBJ2-7 TRBV19 TRBD1 NA TGTGCCAGTAGTATAGGGCAGGGGGCCCCCTACGAGCAGTACTTC CASSIGQGAPYEQYF